This is a list of T cell receptor beta chains from one sample in a study of T cell responses to AZD1222 COVID-19 vaccine. Using immunoSEQ multiplex PCR, the repertoire was profiled, and TCRdb retains in-frame clones only, with some absent. The sample lists 140,000 to 150,000 clones; about 87% were seen once. Sequencing used peripheral blood, obtained on day 0 of AZD1222 vaccination. The origin of the receptors is an adult in good health. CDR3s include the opening cysteine and the closing phenylalanine or tryptophan. The order of the fields is V gene, D gene, clone size, J gene, CDR3 protein, CDR3 DNA. D genes are given only for firm matches. Only part of the rows carry a size: once, few, many, or a class if the clone is expanded.

TRBV6-4	NA	NA	TRBJ1-1	CASRRGSEAFF	TGTGCCAGCAGAAGGGGCAGTGAAGCTTTCTTT
TRBV5-1	NA	once	TRBJ2-2	CASSLVATSPQAGELFF	TGCGCCAGCAGCTTGGTCGCCACCTCACCTCAAGCCGGGGAGCTGTTTTTT
TRBV6-4	TRBD1	NA	TRBJ1-2	CASSPVTGQPYGYTF	TGTGCCAGCAGTCCCGTGACGGGACAGCCTTATGGCTACACCTTC
TRBV5-1	NA	once	TRBJ1-1	CASRRIPPGGTEAFF	TGCGCCAGCAGACGTATCCCCCCAGGAGGCACTGAAGCTTTCTTT
TRBV15	NA	NA	TRBJ2-3	CATSSAWRPTDTQYF	TGTGCCACCAGCAGTGCTTGGCGGCCCACAGATACGCAGTATTTT
TRBV28	NA	NA	TRBJ1-2	CASSFWGAASYGYTF	TGTGCCAGCAGTTTTTGGGGTGCAGCTAGCTATGGCTACACCTTC
TRBV5-1	NA	once	TRBJ1-2	CASSLDGVGGYTF	TGCGCCAGCAGCTTGGACGGGGTAGGGGGCTACACCTTC
TRBV27	NA	NA	TRBJ1-5	CASSQNADQPQHF	TGTGCCAGCAGCCAAAACGCGGATCAGCCCCAGCATTTT
TRBV5-1	NA	NA	TRBJ1-1	CASSLGTEAFF	TGCGCCAGCAGCTTGGGTACTGAAGCTTTCTTT
TRBV7-8	NA	few	TRBJ2-5	CASSLWGAEETQYF	TGTGCCAGCAGCCTTTGGGGGGCCGAAGAGACCCAGTACTTC
TRBV7-2	TRBD1	NA	TRBJ1-4	CASSLRQGTNEKLFF	TGTGCCAGCAGCCTTCGACAGGGAACTAATGAAAAACTGTTTTTT
TRBV14	NA	NA	TRBJ2-2	CASSPRVSGELFF	TGTGCCAGCAGCCCCAGGGTATCCGGGGAGCTGTTTTTT
TRBV10-3	TRBD1	NA	TRBJ1-2	CAISAGTGANYGYTF	TGTGCCATCAGTGCGGGGACAGGAGCTAACTATGGCTACACCTTC
TRBV5-6	NA	NA	TRBJ1-1	CASSPNLATNTEAFF	TGTGCCAGCAGCCCAAATCTAGCGACGAACACTGAAGCTTTCTTT
TRBV19	TRBD2	NA	TRBJ2-1	CATGGAHGGNEQFF	TGTGCCACCGGGGGGGCGCATGGGGGAAATGAGCAGTTCTTC
TRBV19	NA	NA	TRBJ2-2	CASSGGNTGELFF	TGTGCCAGTAGCGGGGGGAACACCGGGGAGCTGTTTTTT
TRBV7-2	TRBD1	NA	TRBJ1-4	CASSPGQGREKLFF	TGTGCCAGCAGCCCAGGACAGGGACGGGAAAAACTGTTTTTT
TRBV28	NA	NA	TRBJ1-5	CATLEGGNQPQHF	TGTGCCACCCTCGAGGGTGGCAATCAGCCCCAGCATTTT
TRBV5-5	NA	NA	TRBJ1-5	CASSLVEAFNQPQHF	TGTGCCAGCAGCTTGGTCGAGGCCTTCAATCAGCCCCAGCATTTT
TRBV11-3	TRBD2	NA	TRBJ2-1	CASSSDTSGGTEQFF	TGTGCCAGCAGCTCCGATACTAGCGGGGGGACTGAGCAGTTCTTC
TRBV7-8	NA	once	TRBJ1-1	CASSLGTDTNTEAFF	TGTGCCAGCAGCTTAGGGACGGATACGAACACTGAAGCTTTCTTT
TRBV7-2	NA	NA	TRBJ1-4	CASGDATNEKLFF	TGTGCCAGCGGGGACGCAACTAATGAAAAACTGTTTTTT
TRBV11-2	NA	NA	TRBJ1-5	CASSLAEGGNQPQHF	TGTGCCAGCAGCTTAGCAGAGGGGGGCAATCAGCCCCAGCATTTT
TRBV10-3	TRBD1	NA	TRBJ1-2	CAIRTQGAGYGYTF	TGTGCCATCAGAACCCAGGGGGCCGGCTATGGCTACACCTTC
TRBV11-2	TRBD2	NA	TRBJ2-1	CASRTLAGSHNEQFF	TGTGCCAGCAGGACACTAGCGGGGTCTCACAATGAGCAGTTCTTC
TRBV12-3/TRBV12-4	TRBD1	NA	TRBJ2-1	CASSWTGNNEQFF	TGTGCCAGCAGCTGGACAGGGAACAATGAGCAGTTCTTC
TRBV5-5	NA	NA	TRBJ2-2	CASSPYLVGGGELFF	TGTGCCAGCAGCCCCTACTTGGTCGGGGGAGGGGAGCTGTTTTTT
TRBV7-3	TRBD1	NA	TRBJ1-2	CASRRTGGLANYGYTF	TGTGCCAGCAGAAGGACAGGGGGGTTAGCTAACTATGGCTACACCTTC
TRBV23-1	NA	NA	TRBJ1-5	CASSLRGPCNQPQHF	TGCGCCAGCAGCCTAAGGGGACCGTGCAATCAGCCCCAGCATTTT
TRBV28	NA	NA	TRBJ1-2	CASSFRVSGYTF	TGTGCCAGCAGTTTCAGGGTTTCTGGCTACACCTTC
TRBV2	TRBD1	NA	TRBJ1-6	CASSAQTGGDSPLHF	TGTGCCAGCAGTGCACAGACAGGGGGCGACTCACCCCTCCACTTT
TRBV9	NA	once	TRBJ1-2	CASSVVLGRGYTF	TGTGCCAGCAGCGTAGTATTAGGGCGTGGCTACACCTTC
TRBV29-1	TRBD2	NA	TRBJ2-1	CSVGGTSEKYYNEQFF	TGCAGCGTTGGAGGGACTAGCGAGAAGTACTACAATGAGCAGTTCTTC
TRBV5-1	TRBD2	NA	TRBJ2-3	CASSSRLAGGADTQYF	TGCGCCAGCAGCTCCCGACTAGCGGGGGGCGCAGATACGCAGTATTTT
TRBV7-2	NA	NA	TRBJ1-2	CASSDDGYGYTF	TGTGCCAGCAGCGATGACGGGTATGGCTACACCTTC
TRBV18	NA	NA	TRBJ1-6	CASSPRGGSYNSPLHF	TGTGCCAGCTCACCTAGGGGAGGCTCCTATAATTCACCCCTCCACTTT
TRBV5-1	TRBD1	NA	TRBJ2-3	CATTTLGGEGTDTQYF	TGCGCCACCACGACCCTAGGGGGCGAGGGCACAGATACGCAGTATTTT
TRBV7-9	NA	NA	TRBJ2-7	CASSFGGNAYEQYF	TGTGCCAGCAGCTTCGGGGGAAACGCTTACGAGCAGTACTTC
TRBV2	TRBD1	once	TRBJ1-2	CASRGTVNYGYTF	TGTGCCAGCAGGGGGACAGTAAACTATGGCTACACCTTC
TRBV27	NA	NA	TRBJ2-3	CASSFRWSSTDTQYF	TGTGCCAGCAGTTTTCGGTGGTCTAGCACAGATACGCAGTATTTT
TRBV28	TRBD2	NA	TRBJ2-1	CASSLSQAGGVKRRFF	TGTGCCAGCAGTTTAAGCCAAGCGGGGGGGGTTAAACGTCGGTTCTTC
TRBV7-2	TRBD1	NA	TRBJ1-1	CASSLTGQLMNTEAFF	TGTGCCAGCAGCTTAACGGGACAGCTAATGAACACTGAAGCTTTCTTT
TRBV30	NA	NA	TRBJ1-1	CAWSLEGGTEAFF	TGTGCCTGGAGCCTGGAGGGGGGAACTGAAGCTTTCTTT
TRBV6-5	TRBD1	few	TRBJ1-2	CQARLRTGGNYGYTF	TGTCAGGCTCGTCTCCGGACAGGGGGAAACTATGGCTACACCTTC
TRBV7-9	NA	NA	TRBJ1-5	CASSFGNQPQHF	TGTGCCAGCAGCTTTGGAAATCAGCCCCAGCATTTT
TRBV6-6	NA	NA	TRBJ1-5	CATRVGGSQPQHF	TGTGCCACCCGGGTGGGGGGCAGTCAGCCCCAGCATTTT
TRBV15	NA	NA	TRBJ1-2	CATSRGRTNYGYTF	TGTGCCACCAGCAGGGGAAGGACCAACTATGGCTACACCTTC
TRBV19	TRBD1	NA	TRBJ2-3	CASSSTGGSGTDTQYF	TGTGCCAGTAGTAGTACAGGGGGTTCAGGCACAGATACGCAGTATTTT
TRBV28	NA	NA	TRBJ1-2	CASSINYGYTF	TGTGCCAGCAGTATCAACTATGGCTACACCTTC
TRBV10-3	NA	NA	TRBJ2-1	CAIADQQTGNEQFF	TGTGCCATCGCAGACCAGCAGACTGGAAATGAGCAGTTCTTC
TRBV5-1	NA	NA	TRBJ2-3	CASSGGNQLDTQYF	TGCGCCAGCAGCGGAGGTAACCAACTAGATACGCAGTATTTT
TRBV7-6	NA	NA	TRBJ2-7	CASSLDYEQYF	TGTGCCAGCAGCTTAGACTACGAGCAGTACTTC
TRBV9	TRBD1	NA	TRBJ1-1	CASSERQGGRTEAFF	TGTGCCAGCAGCGAACGACAGGGGGGAAGGACTGAAGCTTTCTTT
TRBV7-6	NA	NA	TRBJ1-1	CASSFQAVLNTEAFF	TGTGCCAGCAGCTTTCAGGCCGTTTTGAACACTGAAGCTTTCTTT
TRBV9	NA	NA	TRBJ1-5	CATPKHQPQHF	TGTGCCACTCCTAAGCATCAGCCCCAGCATTTT
TRBV7-6	NA	NA	TRBJ1-1	CASRLIKGGTTEAFF	TGTGCCAGCAGACTAATCAAGGGGGGGACCACTGAAGCTTTCTTT
TRBV14	TRBD2	NA	TRBJ2-7	CASSQWTGGSYEQYF	TGTGCCAGCAGCCAATGGACGGGAGGCTCCTACGAGCAGTACTTC
TRBV18	NA	once	TRBJ2-3	CASSPSYTDTQYF	TGTGCCAGCTCACCATCTTACACAGATACGCAGTATTTT
TRBV9	NA	NA	TRBJ1-1	CASSVGTMNTEAFF	TGTGCCAGCAGCGTAGGCACGATGAACACTGAAGCTTTCTTT
TRBV7-9	TRBD1	NA	TRBJ1-2	CASSPRGPQGADGYTF	TGTGCCAGCAGCCCTAGGGGGCCACAGGGGGCGGATGGCTACACCTTC